This TCR beta chain emerged from a study of OX40 agonist ivuxolimab in advanced cancers. Study-wide context: Every patient in dose escalation had hepatocellular carcinoma, melanoma, renal cell or head and neck cancer. Whole-study findings and limits: The antigen specificity of the peripheral T cells (those that were expanded) was not determined. At 0.1 to 3.0 mg/kg, clonal expansion of CD4+ and CD8+ blood T cells had occurred by week 6.

This CDR3 spans 15 amino acids. Germline V gives CDR1 MGHRA, CDR2 YSYEKL. Losses at the gene ends were 0 bases for V and 0 bases for J; bases not matched to a gene: 2. Regarding this clone: The target antigen is unknown.

Blood samples were obtained at baseline, cycle 4 day 1, and cycle 7 day 1. Measured with immunoSEQ multiplex PCR; TCRdb has only the in-frame clones, and not every one. This sample yields tens of thousands of clones, of which around 83% are seen a single time; 0.85% to 1% belongs to the top ten. The chain has TRBV4-1 and TRBJ2-7, with 7 bases that match TRBD2. This receptor was taken from an adult with an advanced solid tumor such as melanoma, head and neck, liver or kidney cancer. This sample comprised CD4+ or CD8+ T cells sorted from blood, obtained in a trial of the OX40 agonist ivuxolimab. The CDR3 loop reads CASSQELALSYEQYF. The DNA for the CDR3 is TGCGCCAGCAGCCAAGAACTAGCGCTCTCCTACGAGCAGTACTTC.